This T cell receptor beta chain originates from a study of shared clonotypes between healthy human individuals. General observations from the study: Estimated richness was generally greater in naive than memory subsets. Clonotype sharing across four donors was observed for 4.5% to 6.5% of naive CD4 clonotypes. With few donors, the genetic and exposure-history diversity represented was limited.

Measured with immunoSEQ multiplex PCR; TCRdb has only the in-frame clones, and not every one. This table holds millions of clones, 95% found once. Every one of the donors was a Caucasian adult that lived in Nashville, Tennessee. CDR3 length equals 13 residues. Germline values: CDR1 SGHNT, CDR2 YYREEE (reference sequence). Trimming removed 3 bases at V and 4 bases at J, with 10 bases between. Remarks on this clone: Its matching antigen is unknown.

Sequenced: naive CD4+ T cells sorted from blood. Specified subset: CD45RA+ positively selected. The chain recombines TRBV5-4 with TRBJ2-5, with TRBD1 as a possible D gene (6 bases). The origin of this receptor is a man between 18 and 35 years old in good health. The CDR3 region is CASSWDTRETQYF. CDR3 bases: TGTGCCAGCAGCTGGGACACCAGAGAGACCCAGTACTTC.